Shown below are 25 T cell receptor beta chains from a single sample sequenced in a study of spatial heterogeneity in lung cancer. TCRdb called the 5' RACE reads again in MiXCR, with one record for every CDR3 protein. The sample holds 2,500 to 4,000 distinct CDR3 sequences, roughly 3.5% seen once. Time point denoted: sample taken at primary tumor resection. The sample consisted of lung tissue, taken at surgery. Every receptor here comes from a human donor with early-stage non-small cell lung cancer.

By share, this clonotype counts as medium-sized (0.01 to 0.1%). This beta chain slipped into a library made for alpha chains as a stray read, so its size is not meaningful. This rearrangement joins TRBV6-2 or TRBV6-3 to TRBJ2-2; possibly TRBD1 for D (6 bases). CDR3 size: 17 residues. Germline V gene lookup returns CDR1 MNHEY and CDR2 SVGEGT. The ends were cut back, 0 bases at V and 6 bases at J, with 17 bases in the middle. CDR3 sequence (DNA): TGTGCCAGCAGTTACTCGAGATACAGGGTTCCCTCCGGGGAGCTGTTTTTT. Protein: CASSYSRYRVPSGELFF.

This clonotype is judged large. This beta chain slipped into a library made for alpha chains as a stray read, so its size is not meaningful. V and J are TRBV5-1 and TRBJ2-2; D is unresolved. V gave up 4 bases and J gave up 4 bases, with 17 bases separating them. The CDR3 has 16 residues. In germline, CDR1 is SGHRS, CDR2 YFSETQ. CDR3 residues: CASSPMAGSGTGELFF. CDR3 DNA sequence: TGCGCCAGCAGCCCTATGGCCGGGTCCGGCACCGGGGAGCTGTTTTTT.

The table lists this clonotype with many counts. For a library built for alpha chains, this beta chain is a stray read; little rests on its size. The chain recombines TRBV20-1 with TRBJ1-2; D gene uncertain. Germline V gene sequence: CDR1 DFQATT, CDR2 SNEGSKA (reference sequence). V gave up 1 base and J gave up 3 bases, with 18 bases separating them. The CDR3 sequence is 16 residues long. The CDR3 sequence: CSARVFLKGLDYGYTF. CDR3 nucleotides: TGCAGTGCTAGAGTCTTCCTGAAGGGCCTCGACTATGGCTACACCTTC.

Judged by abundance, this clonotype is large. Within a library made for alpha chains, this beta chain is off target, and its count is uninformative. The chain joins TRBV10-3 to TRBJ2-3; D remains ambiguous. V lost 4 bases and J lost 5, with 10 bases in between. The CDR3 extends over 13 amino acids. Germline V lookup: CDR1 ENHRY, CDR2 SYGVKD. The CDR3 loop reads CAISAARRDTQYF. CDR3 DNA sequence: TGTGCCATCAGTGCGGCGCGTAGAGATACGCAGTATTTT.

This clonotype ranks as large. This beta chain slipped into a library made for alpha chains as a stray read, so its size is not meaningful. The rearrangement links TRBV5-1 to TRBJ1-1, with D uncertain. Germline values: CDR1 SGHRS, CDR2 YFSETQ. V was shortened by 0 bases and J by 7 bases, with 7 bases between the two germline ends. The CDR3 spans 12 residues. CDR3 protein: CASSLVPGEAFF. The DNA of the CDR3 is TGCGCCAGCAGCTTGGTACCCGGTGAAGCTTTCTTT.

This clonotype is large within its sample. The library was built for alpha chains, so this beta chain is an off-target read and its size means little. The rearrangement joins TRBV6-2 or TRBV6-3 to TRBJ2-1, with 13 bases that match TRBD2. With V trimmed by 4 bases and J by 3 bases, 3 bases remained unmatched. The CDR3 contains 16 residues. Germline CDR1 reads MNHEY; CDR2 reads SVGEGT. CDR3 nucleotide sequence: TGTGCCAGCAGTTCCTGGACTAGCGGGGGCTACAATGAGCAGTTCTTC. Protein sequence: CASSSWTSGGYNEQFF.

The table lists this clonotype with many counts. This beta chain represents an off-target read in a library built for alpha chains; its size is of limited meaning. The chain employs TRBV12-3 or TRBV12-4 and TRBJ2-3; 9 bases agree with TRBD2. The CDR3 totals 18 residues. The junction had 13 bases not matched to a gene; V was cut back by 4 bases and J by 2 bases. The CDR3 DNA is TGTGCCAGCAGTTATACCCCAGGGCTAGCGGGACACACAGATACGCAGTATTTT. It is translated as CASSYTPGLAGHTDTQYF.

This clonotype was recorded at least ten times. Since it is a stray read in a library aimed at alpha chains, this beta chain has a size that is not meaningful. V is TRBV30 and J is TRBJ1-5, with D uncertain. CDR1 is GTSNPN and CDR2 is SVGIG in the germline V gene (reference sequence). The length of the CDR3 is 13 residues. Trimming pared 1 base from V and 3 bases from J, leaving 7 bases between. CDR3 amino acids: CAWSEQTNQPQHF. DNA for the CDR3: TGTGCCTGGAGTGAACAGACCAATCAGCCCCAGCATTTT.

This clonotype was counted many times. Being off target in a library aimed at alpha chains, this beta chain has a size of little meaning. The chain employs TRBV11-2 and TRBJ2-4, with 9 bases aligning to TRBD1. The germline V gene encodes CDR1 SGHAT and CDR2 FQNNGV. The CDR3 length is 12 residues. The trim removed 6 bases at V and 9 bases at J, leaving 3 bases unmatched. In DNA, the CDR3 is TGTGCCAGCAGGGGACAGGGCGGCATTCAGTACTTC. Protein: CASRGQGGIQYF. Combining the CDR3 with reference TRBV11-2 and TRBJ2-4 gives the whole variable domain EAGVAQSPRYKIIEKRQSVAFWCNPISGHATLYWYQQILGQGPKLLIQFQNNGVVDDSQLPKDRFSAERLKGVDSTLKIQPAKLEDSAVYLCASRGQGGIQYFGAGTRLSVL.

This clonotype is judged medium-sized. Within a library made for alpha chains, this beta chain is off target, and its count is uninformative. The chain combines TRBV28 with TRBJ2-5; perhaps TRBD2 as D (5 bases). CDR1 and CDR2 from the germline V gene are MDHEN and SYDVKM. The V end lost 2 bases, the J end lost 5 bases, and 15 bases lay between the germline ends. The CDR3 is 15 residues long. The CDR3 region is CASSLPIAGAETQYF. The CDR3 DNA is TGTGCCAGCAGTTTACCCATCGCGGGCGCGGAGACCCAGTACTTC.

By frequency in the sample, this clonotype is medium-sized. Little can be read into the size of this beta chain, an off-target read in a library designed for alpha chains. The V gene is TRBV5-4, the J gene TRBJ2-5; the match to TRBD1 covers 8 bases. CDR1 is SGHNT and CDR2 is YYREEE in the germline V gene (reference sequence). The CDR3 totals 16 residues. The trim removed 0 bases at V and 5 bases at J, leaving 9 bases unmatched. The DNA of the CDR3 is TGTGCCAGCAGCTTGGCTGGCAGGGGGCGAGCGGAGACCCAGTACTTC. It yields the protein CASSLAGRGRAETQYF.

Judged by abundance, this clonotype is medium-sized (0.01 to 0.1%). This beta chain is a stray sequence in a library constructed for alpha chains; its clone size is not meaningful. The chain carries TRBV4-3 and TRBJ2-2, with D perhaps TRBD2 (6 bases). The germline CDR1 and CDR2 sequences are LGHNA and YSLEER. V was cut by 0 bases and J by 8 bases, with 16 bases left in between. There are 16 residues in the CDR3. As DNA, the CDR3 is TGCGCCAGCAGCCAAGATGGACGGGGGAAATCTGGGGAGCTGTTTTTT. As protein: CASSQDGRGKSGELFF.

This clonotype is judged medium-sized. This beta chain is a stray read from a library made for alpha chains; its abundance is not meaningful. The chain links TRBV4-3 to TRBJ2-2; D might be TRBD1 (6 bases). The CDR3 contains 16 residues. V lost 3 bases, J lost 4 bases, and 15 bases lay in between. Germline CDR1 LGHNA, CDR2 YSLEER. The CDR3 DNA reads TGCGCCAGCAGCCACCGGGACACCTTGGGCACCGGGGAGCTGTTTTTT. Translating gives CASSHRDTLGTGELFF.

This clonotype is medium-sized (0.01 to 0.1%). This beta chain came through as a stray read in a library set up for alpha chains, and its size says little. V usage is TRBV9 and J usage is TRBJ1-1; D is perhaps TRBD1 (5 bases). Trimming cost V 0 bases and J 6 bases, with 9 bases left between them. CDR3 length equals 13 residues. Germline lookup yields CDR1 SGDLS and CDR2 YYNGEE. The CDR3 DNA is TGTGCCAGCAGCGTAGTTTCAGGGTCTGAAGCTTTCTTT. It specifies CASSVVSGSEAFF.

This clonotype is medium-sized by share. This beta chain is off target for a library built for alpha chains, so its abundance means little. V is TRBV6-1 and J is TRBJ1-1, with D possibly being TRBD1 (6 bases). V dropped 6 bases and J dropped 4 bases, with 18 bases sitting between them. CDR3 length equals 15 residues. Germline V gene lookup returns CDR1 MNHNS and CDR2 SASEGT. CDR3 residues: CASRREAGEGTEAFF. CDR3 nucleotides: TGTGCCAGCAGGCGGGAGGCAGGGGAAGGCACTGAAGCTTTCTTT.

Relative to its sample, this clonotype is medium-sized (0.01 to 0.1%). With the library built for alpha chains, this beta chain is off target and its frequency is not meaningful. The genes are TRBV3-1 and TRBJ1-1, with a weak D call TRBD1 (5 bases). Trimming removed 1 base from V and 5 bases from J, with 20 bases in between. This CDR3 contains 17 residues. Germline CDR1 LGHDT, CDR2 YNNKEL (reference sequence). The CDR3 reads CASSQGWGGRGRTEAFF. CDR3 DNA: TGTGCCAGCAGCCAAGGGTGGGGTGGAAGGGGTCGGACTGAAGCTTTCTTT.

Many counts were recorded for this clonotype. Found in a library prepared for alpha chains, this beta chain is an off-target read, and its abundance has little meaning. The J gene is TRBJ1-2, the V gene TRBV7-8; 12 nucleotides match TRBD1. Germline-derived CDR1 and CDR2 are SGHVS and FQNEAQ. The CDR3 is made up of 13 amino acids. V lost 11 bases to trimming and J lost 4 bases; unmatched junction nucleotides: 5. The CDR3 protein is CALGTGGPYGYTF. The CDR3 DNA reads TGTGCCCTGGGGACAGGGGGCCCCTATGGCTACACCTTC.

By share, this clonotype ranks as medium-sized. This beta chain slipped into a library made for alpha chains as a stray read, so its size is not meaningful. The CDR3 sequence is CASSENRGSADTQYF. CDR3 in DNA: TGTGCCAGCAGTGAAAACAGGGGTTCAGCAGATACGCAGTATTTT. This chain connects TRBV28 to TRBJ2-3; 7 bases are a match to TRBD1. Looked up from germline, CDR1 is MDHEN and CDR2 is SYDVKM. Trimming cost V 5 bases and J 4 bases; bases outside gene matches: 9. The CDR3 length is 15 residues.

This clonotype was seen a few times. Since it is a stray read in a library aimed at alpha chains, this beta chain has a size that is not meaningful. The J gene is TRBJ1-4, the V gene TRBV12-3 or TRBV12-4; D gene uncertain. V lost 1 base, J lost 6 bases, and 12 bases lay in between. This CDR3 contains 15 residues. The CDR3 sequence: CASSLGVGPDEKLFF. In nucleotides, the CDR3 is TGTGCCAGCAGTTTAGGGGTCGGGCCGGATGAAAAACTGTTTTTT.

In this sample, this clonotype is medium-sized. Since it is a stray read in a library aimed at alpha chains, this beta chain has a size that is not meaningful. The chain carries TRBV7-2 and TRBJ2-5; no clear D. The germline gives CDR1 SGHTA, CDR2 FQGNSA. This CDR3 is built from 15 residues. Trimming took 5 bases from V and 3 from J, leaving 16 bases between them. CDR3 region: CASSMTVSAKETQYF. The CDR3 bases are TGTGCCAGCAGCATGACGGTGTCGGCTAAAGAGACCCAGTACTTC.

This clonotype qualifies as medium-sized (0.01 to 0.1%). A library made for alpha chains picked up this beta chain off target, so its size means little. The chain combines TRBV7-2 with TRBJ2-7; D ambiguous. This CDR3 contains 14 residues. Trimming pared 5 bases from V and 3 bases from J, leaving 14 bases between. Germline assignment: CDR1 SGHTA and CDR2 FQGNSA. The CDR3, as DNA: TGTGCCAGCAGCCGAGAACGAAATAACTACGAGCAGTACTTC. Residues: CASSRERNNYEQYF.

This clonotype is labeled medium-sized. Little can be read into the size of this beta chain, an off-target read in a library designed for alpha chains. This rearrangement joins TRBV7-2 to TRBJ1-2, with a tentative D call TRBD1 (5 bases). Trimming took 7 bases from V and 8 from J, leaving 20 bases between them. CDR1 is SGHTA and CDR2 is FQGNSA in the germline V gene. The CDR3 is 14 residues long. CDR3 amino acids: CASNFEGRASGYTF. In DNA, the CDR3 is TGTGCCAGCAACTTCGAGGGCAGGGCGAGCGGCTACACCTTC.

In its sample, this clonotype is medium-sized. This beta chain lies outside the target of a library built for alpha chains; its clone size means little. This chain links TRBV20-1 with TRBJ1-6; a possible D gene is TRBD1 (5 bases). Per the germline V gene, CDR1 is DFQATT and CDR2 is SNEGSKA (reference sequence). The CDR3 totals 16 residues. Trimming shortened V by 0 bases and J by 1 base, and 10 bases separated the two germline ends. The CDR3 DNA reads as TGCAGTGCTAGAGATTGGGGCGGATCCTATAATTCACCCCTCCACTTT. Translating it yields CSARDWGGSYNSPLHF.

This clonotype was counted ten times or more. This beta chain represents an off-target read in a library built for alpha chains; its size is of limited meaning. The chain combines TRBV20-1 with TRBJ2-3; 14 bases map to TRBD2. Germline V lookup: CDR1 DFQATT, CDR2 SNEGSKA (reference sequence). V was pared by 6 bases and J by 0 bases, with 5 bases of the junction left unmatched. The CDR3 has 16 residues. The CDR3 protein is CSAQGLAGASTDTQYF. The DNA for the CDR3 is TGCAGTGCCCAGGGACTAGCGGGGGCCAGCACAGATACGCAGTATTTT.

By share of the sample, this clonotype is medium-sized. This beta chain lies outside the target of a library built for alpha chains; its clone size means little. The CDR3 loop is CASSRGQGATGNTIYF. CDR3 bases: TGTGCCAGCAGCCGAGGCCAGGGGGCAACTGGAAACACCATATATTTT. The genes are TRBV3-1 and TRBJ1-3; TRBD1 matches 8 bases. The germline CDR1 and CDR2 sequences are LGHDT and YNNKEL (reference sequence). There are 16 residues in the CDR3. V shed 4 bases and J 2 bases; nucleotides not matched to a gene: 7.